This T cell receptor beta chain emerged from a study of blood T cell repertoires in COVID-19. Study at large: Samples taken during acute and convalescent COVID-19 were collected in the United States, Italy and Spain. Sources were T cells, B-cell-depleted T cells, or PBMCs; the material itself was cDNA or gDNA.

Method: immunoSEQ multiplex PCR; TCRdb's copy keeps in-frame clones and lacks some. The sample includes 450,000 or so clones, about 87% of them seen just once. Germline V lookup: CDR1 PRHDT, CDR2 FYEKMQ (reference sequence). The CDR3 runs to 15 residues. The junction had 7 bases not matched to a gene; V was cut back by 5 bases and J by 1 base. This clonotype was obtained from a man between 18 and 29 years old with COVID-19, enrolled during active disease. Sequencing was carried out using peripheral blood. V and J are TRBV13 and TRBJ1-2, with TRBD1 matching over 7 bases. CDR3 sequence: CASSPPGTDNYGYTF. The DNA of the CDR3 is TGTGCCAGCAGCCCCCCCGGGACAGATAACTATGGCTACACCTTC.